This T cell receptor beta chain appears in the sequencing data of a study of vaccination effects on CD4 cells after COVID-19. Study outcomes and limitations: Both infection-induced and vaccine-induced clones contracted markedly at late post-vaccination timepoints.

Profiled with immunoSEQ multiplex PCR; TCRdb holds only in-frame clones, not every one. Here the sample spans under 65,000 clones, 80% being singletons. This clone has a handful of counts. Its antigen is unknown. After expansion with viral peptide pools in the ViraFEST assay, antigen-specific CD4+ T cells were sequenced. It was after 10 days of culture that CD4+ T cells were isolated. Previously uninfected by SARS-CoV-2, the vaccine recipients also showed negative nucleocapsid antibodies. Culturing of a few million PBMC per well took place with about 10 IU/ml IL-2 and approximately 10 ug/ml peptides. IL-2 medium took the place of half the medium on both days 3 and 7. The CDR3 consists of 11 residues. Germline values: CDR1 LNHDA, CDR2 SQIVND (reference sequence). V shed 7 bases and J shed 8 bases, with 9 bases lying between them.

Here the sequenced sample was CD4+ T cells from PBMCs cultured with HCoV-229E spike peptides, taken before COVID-19 vaccination. The clonotype originates from a human donor who received a COVID-19 vaccine. This chain connects TRBV19 to TRBJ1-3, with a possible D match to TRBD1 (5 bases). In DNA, the CDR3 is TGTGCCAGTACCGCGACAGACACCATATATTTT. Its protein product is CASTATDTIYF.